This T cell receptor (beta chain) was profiled in a study of blood T cells in healthy people across ages. Study-level findings and limits: With age, beta diversity per million T cells declined roughly linearly, significantly by 30 to 50.

Together with a sample-barcoded 5' primer, a J-beta primer mix was included in a second PCR lasting roughly 6 to 12 cycles. Every cDNA was tagged by a template-switch adaptor with 12 random nucleotides. One entry per CDR3 protein, called by TCRdb with MiXCR from the 5' RACE reads. The sample carries 630,000 or so distinct CDR3 sequences, around 31% recorded once. The sample holds many counts of this clonotype. Its specificity is not known. Per the germline V gene, CDR1 is MDHEN and CDR2 is SYDVKM. V shed 6 bases and J shed 1 base, with 20 bases lying between them. CDR3 size: 17 residues. The TCR originated in a woman of 80 years or more in good health. The specimen sequenced was blood. The V and J genes are TRBV28 and TRBJ2-3; a possible D gene is TRBD1 (5 bases). This chain's CDR3 is CASSEQRQSWGTDTQYF. The CDR3 region has the DNA TGTGCCAGCAGCGAGCAGCGACAGAGTTGGGGCACAGATACGCAGTATTTT.